These 28 T cell receptor beta chains originate from one sample sequenced in a study of T cell responses to AZD1222 COVID-19 vaccine. The protocol was immunoSEQ multiplex PCR, while the TCRdb copy is restricted to in-frame clones and leaves out a portion. The sample contains about 85,000 clones, 88% of which appear only once. The source was peripheral blood, collected on day 0 of MenACWY control vaccination. These receptors came from an adult in good health.

The rearrangement links TRBV14 to TRBJ1-6; D gene unclear. CDR3 length: 13 amino acids. V lost 1 base and J lost 14, with 12 bases in between. Germline V gene data show CDR1 as SGHDN and CDR2 as FVKESK. Written as DNA, the CDR3 is TGTGCCAGCAGCCAAGTCGCGGTTGGGACCCTCCACTTT. This gives the protein CASSQVAVGTLHF.

The chain has TRBV15 and TRBJ1-2; D remains ambiguous. CDR3 length equals 13 residues. V lost 0 bases to trimming and J lost 4 bases, with 6 bases between them. Germline V gene data show CDR1 as LNHNV and CDR2 as YYDKDF (reference sequence). The CDR3 region has the DNA TGTGCCACCAGCAGAGATAGTAGCTATGGCTACACCTTC. It encodes CATSRDSSYGYTF.

The chain uses TRBV3-1 (or the pseudogene TRBV3-2) and TRBJ2-5; tentatively, D is TRBD1 (6 bases). The CDR3 loop spans 15 amino acids. Germline CDR1 and CDR2: LGHDT and YNNKEL (reference sequence). V was trimmed by 2 bases and J by 3 bases, leaving 13 bases between them. In DNA, the CDR3 is TGTGCCAGCAGCCAACCCGGACAGACGAAAGAGACCCAGTACTTC. Translated: CASSQPGQTKETQYF.

This chain links TRBV12-5 with TRBJ1-1; perhaps TRBD1 as D (5 bases). CDR1 and CDR2 from the germline V gene are LGHNT and FRNRAP. The CDR3 has 16 amino acids. V was pared by 3 bases and J by 3 bases, with 17 bases between. The CDR3 protein is CASGFPGREGHTEAFF. Here the CDR3 DNA reads TGTGCTAGTGGTTTTCCGGGCAGGGAAGGGCACACTGAAGCTTTCTTT. The whole variable domain, filled in from reference TRBV12-5 and TRBJ1-1, reads DARVTQTPRHKVTEMGQEVTMRCQPILGHNTVFWYRQTMMQGLELLAYFRNRAPLDDSGMPKDRFSAEMPDATLATLKIQPSEPRDSAVYFCASGFPGREGHTEAFFGQGTRLTVV.

V is TRBV6-5 and J is TRBJ2-3; no clear D gene. V dropped 4 bases and J dropped 0 bases, with 11 bases sitting between them. The CDR3 has 15 amino acids. The germline CDR1 and CDR2 sequences are MNHEY and SVGAGI. The CDR3 protein is CASSSVRDSTDTQYF. CDR3 DNA sequence: TGTGCCAGCAGTTCCGTGCGCGATAGCACAGATACGCAGTATTTT.

The table lists this clone with a count of one. The rearrangement links TRBV12-3 or TRBV12-4 to TRBJ2-3; 8 bases fit TRBD2. With 6 bases clipped from V and 6 bases from J, the junction kept 2 bases outside the gene matches. The CDR3 runs 12 residues. CDR3 sequence (DNA): TGTGCCAGCAGGGCTAGCGGGGATACGCAGTATTTT. Protein product: CASRASGDTQYF.

The rearrangement uses TRBV7-6 and TRBJ1-3; tentative D call: TRBD1 (5 bases). Germline CDR1 is SGHVS and CDR2 is FNYEAQ. The length of the CDR3 is 17 residues. The V end lost 5 bases, the J end lost 4 bases, and 21 bases lay between the germline ends. CDR3 DNA sequence: TGTGCCAGCAGCCCCGAACCGGGACGGAGGACCGGAAACACCATATATTTT. Protein: CASSPEPGRRTGNTIYF.

The genes are TRBV12-3 or TRBV12-4 and TRBJ1-2; the match to TRBD1 covers 9 bases. CDR3 size: 13 residues. The J segment lost 5 bases and the V segment lost 6 bases, leaving 4 bases of the junction unmatched. The CDR3 here is CASRGQGGYGYTF. For the CDR3, the DNA is TGTGCCAGCAGGGGACAGGGAGGGTATGGCTACACCTTC.

This sequence joins TRBV7-3 and TRBJ2-2; no definite D call. In germline, CDR1 is SGHTA, CDR2 FQGTGA. V lost 3 bases and J lost 1, with 15 bases in between. The CDR3 contains 17 residues. The CDR3 nucleotides read TGTGCCAGCAGCTTTTTCCCCAGCCGAGAGAACACCGGGGAGCTGTTTTTT. This translates into CASSFFPSRENTGELFF.

CDR3 sequence: CASSLEGAGDTEAFF. CDR3 coding DNA: TGTGCCAGCAGCTTAGAGGGGGCTGGGGACACTGAAGCTTTCTTT. The chain links TRBV11-3 to TRBJ1-1; maybe TRBD1 (6 bases). The CDR3 totals 15 residues. With 0 bases removed from V and 3 bases from J, the gap between germline ends came to 11 bases. Germline V gene lookup returns CDR1 SGHNT and CDR2 YENEEA.

The J gene is TRBJ2-7, the V gene TRBV19, with D perhaps TRBD1 or TRBD2 (6 bases each). This CDR3 contains 12 residues. The V gene's germline CDR1 is LNHDA and CDR2 SQIVND (reference sequence). V was shortened by 8 bases and J by 0 bases, with 8 bases between the two germline ends. The CDR3 loop reads CASRGLSYEQYF. CDR3 nucleotides: TGTGCCAGTCGGGGGCTCTCCTACGAGCAGTACTTC.

There are a few counts of this clone. The rearrangement uses TRBV7-8 and TRBJ1-3, with no clear D. Germline CDR1 reads SGHVS; CDR2 reads FQNEAQ. V was cut by 3 bases and J by 4 bases, with 10 bases left in between. CDR3 length: 14 amino acids. CDR3 DNA sequence: TGTGCCAGCAGCTTGAGCTCGGGGGGAAACACCATATATTTT. Amino acids: CASSLSSGGNTIYF.

J is TRBJ2-5 and V is TRBV2; D is ambiguous. Trimming took off 6 bases at V and 1 base at J, with 15 bases between the two ends. The CDR3 loop spans 15 amino acids. Germline CDR1 SNHLY, CDR2 FYNNEI. In DNA form, the CDR3 reads TGTGCCAGCAGCCCACTGGGGAACCCCCAAGAGACCCAGTACTTC. It yields the protein CASSPLGNPQETQYF.

The chain carries TRBV9 and TRBJ1-4; no definite D call. CDR3 size: 15 residues. Looked up from germline, CDR1 is SGDLS and CDR2 is YYNGEE. V was shortened by 0 bases and J by 7 bases, with 13 bases between the two germline ends. CDR3 sequence reads: CASSVGARSGEKLFF. In DNA form, the CDR3 reads TGTGCCAGCAGCGTAGGGGCACGATCGGGTGAAAAACTGTTTTTT.

Only a few counts were recorded for this clone. This chain joins TRBV14 and TRBJ1-4; D may be TRBD1 (6 bases). Trimming took 2 bases from V and 3 from J, leaving 10 bases between them. This CDR3 has 15 residues. Germline values: CDR1 SGHDN, CDR2 FVKESK. The CDR3: CASSQYRAPNEKLFF. CDR3 DNA sequence: TGTGCCAGCAGCCAATACAGGGCACCTAATGAAAAACTGTTTTTT. Looking up the rest from reference TRBV14 and TRBJ1-4 gives the full variable domain: EAGVTQFPSHSVIEKGQTVTLRCDPISGHDNLYWYRRVMGKEIKFLLHFVKESKQDESGMPNNRFLAERTGGTYSTLKVQPAELEDSGVYFCASSQYRAPNEKLFFGSGTQLSVL.

The chain employs TRBV9 and TRBJ1-1; 7 bases are shared with TRBD1. The CDR3 sequence is 13 residues long. The V and J ends lost 6 bases and 4 bases, in that order; junction bases with no gene match: 6. Germline-derived CDR1 and CDR2 are SGDLS and YYNGEE. CDR3 in amino acids: CASNPTGATEAFF. In DNA form, the CDR3 reads TGTGCCAGCAACCCTACAGGGGCCACTGAAGCTTTCTTT.

The chain has TRBV4-3 and TRBJ1-3; D is uncertain. Germline values: CDR1 LGHNA, CDR2 YSLEER. Trimming removed 1 base from V and 4 bases from J, with 11 bases in between. This CDR3 comprises 15 residues. CDR3 sequence reads: CASSQGRTDGNTIYF. The CDR3 nucleotides are TGCGCCAGCAGCCAAGGTCGTACGGACGGAAACACCATATATTTT.

The V gene is TRBV15, the J gene TRBJ1-6; D is unclear. The CDR3 spans 14 residues. Trimming stripped 3 bases from V and 8 bases from J, with 11 bases between. Germline V CDR1 and CDR2: LNHNV, YYDKDF (reference sequence). This chain's CDR3 is CATSRAPSDSPLHF. The CDR3 nucleotides are TGTGCCACCAGCAGGGCTCCCTCAGATTCACCCCTCCACTTT.

This chain uses TRBV29-1 with TRBJ1-4, with D possibly matching TRBD1 (5 bases). CDR3 size: 14 residues. CDR1 is SQVTM and CDR2 is ANQGSEA in the germline V gene. CDR3 protein: CIPSTGRRHEKLFF. For the CDR3, the DNA is TGCATCCCTTCAACAGGAAGGAGGCATGAAAAACTGTTTTTT.

The CDR3 loop is CASSHGDQDTEAFF. In nucleotides, the CDR3 is TGCGCCAGCAGCCACGGAGATCAGGACACTGAAGCTTTCTTT. The V and J genes are TRBV4-3 and TRBJ1-1; D gene ambiguous. Germline CDR1 LGHNA, CDR2 YSLEER. The V end was cut by 3 bases, the J end by 3 bases, with 11 bases between. The CDR3 extends over 14 amino acids.

The gene calls are TRBV25-1 and TRBJ2-3; a weak D match, TRBD2 (5 bases). CDR1 MGHDK and CDR2 SYGVNS come from the germline V gene. The CDR3 runs 14 residues. The V gene lost 5 bases and the J gene lost 0 bases, with 9 bases spanning the gap. The DNA of the CDR3 is TGTGCCAGCAGTCGAGCGGTTAGCACAGATACGCAGTATTTT. It translates to CASSRAVSTDTQYF.

This clone has a single count. This rearrangement joins TRBV6-2 or TRBV6-3 to TRBJ1-2, with D unclear. Germline CDR1 MNHEY, CDR2 SVGEGT. The CDR3 runs 13 residues. Trimming removed 2 bases from V and 4 bases from J, with 8 bases in between. CDR3 nucleotides: TGTGCCAGCAGTTACGGTGTGGGCTATGGCTACACCTTC. Translation: CASSYGVGYGYTF.

This chain uses TRBV4-3 with TRBJ1-2; D gene uncertain. The CDR3 consists of 15 residues. Germline V gene sequence: CDR1 LGHNA, CDR2 YSLEER. The ends were cut back, 3 bases at V and 4 bases at J, with 15 bases in the middle. DNA for the CDR3: TGCGCCAGCAGCCACTCAGACGCGGTGGGCTATGGCTACACCTTC. This gives the protein CASSHSDAVGYGYTF.

The chain combines TRBV6-5 with TRBJ2-7; D gene uncertain. There are 13 residues in the CDR3. Looked up from germline, CDR1 is MNHEY and CDR2 is SVGAGI. With 5 bases removed from V and 9 bases from J, the gap between germline ends came to 17 bases. As DNA, the CDR3 is TGTGCCAGCAGTAACGACATTCACCTCGGGCAGTACTTC. Protein product: CASSNDIHLGQYF.

This sequence joins TRBV7-9 and TRBJ2-3; D ambiguous. This CDR3 is 15 amino acids long. Trimming cost V 5 bases and J 8 bases, with 20 bases left between them. Germline values: CDR1 SEHNR, CDR2 FQNEAQ (reference sequence). CDR3 coding DNA: TGTGCCAGCAGCCCGAGCCTTGGCGACAACCCTACGCAGTATTTT. Translating gives CASSPSLGDNPTQYF.

DNA of the CDR3: TGTGCCAGTACCCTGACAGGTGCGGGCACTGAAGCTTTCTTT. This encodes CASTLTGAGTEAFF. The chain is built from TRBV19 and TRBJ1-1, with D tentatively TRBD1 (6 bases). The V and J ends lost 7 bases and 4 bases respectively, with 16 bases between them. Germline CDR1 and CDR2: LNHDA and SQIVND (reference sequence). CDR3 length: 14 residues.

The rearrangement links TRBV24-1 to TRBJ2-3; D is perhaps TRBD2 (6 bases). The V end lost 2 bases, the J end lost 0 bases, and 8 bases lay between the germline ends. CDR1 KGHDR and CDR2 SFDVKD come from the germline V gene. CDR3 length: 15 amino acids. The CDR3 spells CATSDSGTSTDTQYF. The CDR3 DNA sequence: TGTGCCACCAGTGATTCCGGGACTAGCACAGATACGCAGTATTTT.

The CDR3 nucleotides are TGTGCCAGCAGCTTGGAACACAACACTGAAGCTTTCTTT. Translation gives CASSLEHNTEAFF. The genes are TRBV5-6 and TRBJ1-1, with D hard to call. From germline, CDR1 is SGHDT and CDR2 YYEEEE. The CDR3 spans 13 residues. V was pared by 0 bases and J by 2 bases, with 5 bases between.